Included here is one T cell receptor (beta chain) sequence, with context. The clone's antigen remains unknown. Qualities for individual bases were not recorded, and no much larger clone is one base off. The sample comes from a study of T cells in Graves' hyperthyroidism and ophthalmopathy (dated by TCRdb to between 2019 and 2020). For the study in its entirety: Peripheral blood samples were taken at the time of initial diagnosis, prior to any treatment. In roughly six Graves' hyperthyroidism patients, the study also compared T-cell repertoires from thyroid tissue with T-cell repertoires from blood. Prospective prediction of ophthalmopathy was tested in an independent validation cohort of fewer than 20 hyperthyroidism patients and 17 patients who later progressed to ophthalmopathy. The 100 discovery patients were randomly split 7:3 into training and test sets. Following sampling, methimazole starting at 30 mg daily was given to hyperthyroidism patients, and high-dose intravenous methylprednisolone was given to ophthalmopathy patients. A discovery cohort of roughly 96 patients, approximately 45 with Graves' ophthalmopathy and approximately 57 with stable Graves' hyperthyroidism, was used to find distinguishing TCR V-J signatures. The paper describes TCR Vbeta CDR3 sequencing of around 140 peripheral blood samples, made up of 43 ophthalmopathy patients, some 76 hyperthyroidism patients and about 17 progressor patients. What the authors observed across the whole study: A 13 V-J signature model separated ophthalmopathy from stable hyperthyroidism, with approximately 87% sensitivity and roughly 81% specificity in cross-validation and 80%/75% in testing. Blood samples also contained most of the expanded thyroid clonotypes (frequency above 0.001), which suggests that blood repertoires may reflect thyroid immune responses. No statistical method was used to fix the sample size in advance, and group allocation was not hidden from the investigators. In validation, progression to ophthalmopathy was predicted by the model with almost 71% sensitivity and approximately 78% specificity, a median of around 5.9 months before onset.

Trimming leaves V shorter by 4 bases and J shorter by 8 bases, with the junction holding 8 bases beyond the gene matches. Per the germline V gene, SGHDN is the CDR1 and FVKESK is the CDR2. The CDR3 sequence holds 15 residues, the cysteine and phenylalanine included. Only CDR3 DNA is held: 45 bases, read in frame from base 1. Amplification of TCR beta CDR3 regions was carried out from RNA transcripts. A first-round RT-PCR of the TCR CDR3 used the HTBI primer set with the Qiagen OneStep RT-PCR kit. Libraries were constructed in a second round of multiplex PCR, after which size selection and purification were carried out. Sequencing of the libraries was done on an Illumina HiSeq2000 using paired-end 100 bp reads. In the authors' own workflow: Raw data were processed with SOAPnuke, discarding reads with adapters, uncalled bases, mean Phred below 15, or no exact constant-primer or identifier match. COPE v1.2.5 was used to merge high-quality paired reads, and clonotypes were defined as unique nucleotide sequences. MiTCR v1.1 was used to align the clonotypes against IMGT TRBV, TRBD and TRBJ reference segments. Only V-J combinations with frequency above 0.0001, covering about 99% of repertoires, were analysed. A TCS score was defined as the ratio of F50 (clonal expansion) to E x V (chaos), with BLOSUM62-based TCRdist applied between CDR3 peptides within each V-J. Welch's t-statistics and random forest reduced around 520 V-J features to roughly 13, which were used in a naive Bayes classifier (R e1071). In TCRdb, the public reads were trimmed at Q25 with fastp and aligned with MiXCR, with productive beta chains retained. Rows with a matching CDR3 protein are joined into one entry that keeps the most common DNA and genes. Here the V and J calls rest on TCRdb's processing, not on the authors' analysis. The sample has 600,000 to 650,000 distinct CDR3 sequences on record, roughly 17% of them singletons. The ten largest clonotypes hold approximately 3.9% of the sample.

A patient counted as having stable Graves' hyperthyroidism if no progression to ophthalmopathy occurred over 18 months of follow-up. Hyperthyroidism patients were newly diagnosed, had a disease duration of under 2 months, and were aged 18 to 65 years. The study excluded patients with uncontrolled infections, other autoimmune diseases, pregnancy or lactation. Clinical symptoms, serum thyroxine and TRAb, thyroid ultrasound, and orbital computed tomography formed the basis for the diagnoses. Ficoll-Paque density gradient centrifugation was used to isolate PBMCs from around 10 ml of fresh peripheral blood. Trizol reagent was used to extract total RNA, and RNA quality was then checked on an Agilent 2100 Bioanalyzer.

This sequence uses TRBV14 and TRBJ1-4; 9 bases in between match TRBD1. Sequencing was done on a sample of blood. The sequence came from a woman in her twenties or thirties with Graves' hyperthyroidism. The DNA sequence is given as TGTGCCAGCAGCCGCGACAGGGGGGCGCAGGAAAAACTGTTTTTT. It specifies CASSRDRGAQEKLFF. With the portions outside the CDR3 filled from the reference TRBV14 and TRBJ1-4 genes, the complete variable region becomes EAGVTQFPSHSVIEKGQTVTLRCDPISGHDNLYWYRRVMGKEIKFLLHFVKESKQDESGMPNNRFLAERTGGTYSTLKVQPAELEDSGVYFCASSRDRGAQEKLFFGSGTQLSVL.